Reported below is one TCR beta chain. Its matching antigen is unknown. Each donor was healthy, and each was a bone marrow donor. This sample is part of a study of cytomegalovirus exposure and HLA in healthy donors. Study-wide results and caveats: CMV serostatus was the only immune exposure information that was available. Later on, a genetic analysis was performed. It linked a missense variant in DCLRE1C with V- and J-gene trimming of TCR beta.

With V trimmed by 2 bases and J by 2 bases, 15 bases remained unmatched. The germline V gene encodes CDR1 SGHVS and CDR2 FQNEAQ. This CDR3 comprises 20 residues. The PCR employed 60 Vbeta primers together with 13 Jbeta primers. TCRdb's table, derived via immunoSEQ multiplex PCR, lists solely in-frame clones and lacks some. The sample holds about 140,000 clones, 80% seen once. Sequencing input: PBMCs. The TCR originated in a male donor in good health and CMV-seropositive. This chain links TRBV7-8 with TRBJ2-7; 13 bases match TRBD2. The CDR3 loop reads CASSLSLSGLAGWATYEQYF. Written as DNA, the CDR3 is TGTGCCAGCAGCTTATCTCTTTCGGGACTAGCGGGGTGGGCGACCTACGAGCAGTACTTC.